Included here is one T cell receptor (beta chain) sequence, with context. The antigen remains undetermined. These data come from a study of regulatory T cells in long-lasting Graves disease. Both iRepertoire HTBI primers and Arm-PCR of CDR3 regions were used to build the TCR beta libraries. MiXCR was run by TCRdb on the multiplex PCR reads, yielding one entry per CDR3 protein. The sample records 400,000 to 450,000 distinct CDR3 sequences, 23% being singletons. Time point: persistent/refractory GD, antithyroid drugs over 5 years with positive TRAb. PBMCs provided the RNA from which the TCR library was made. Patients came through an endocrinology department, and that department was in Xi'an, China. The CDR3 contains 15 residues. Trimming stripped 1 base from V and 7 bases from J, with 13 bases between. Germline V gene lookup returns CDR1 KGHDR and CDR2 SFDVKD. General observations from the study: Study of thyroid tissue was not done, with only peripheral blood studied. Persistent Graves' patients possessed reduced TCR diversity relative to recently diagnosed ones.

This rearrangement joins TRBV24-1 to TRBJ2-1; D is unclear. This clonotype originated in a female donor with Graves disease. Sample: peripheral blood mononuclear cells (PBMCs), taken when the disease was refractory, from a patient treated with antithyroid drugs. The CDR3 DNA sequence: TGTGCCACCAGTGATTTCACATCTCCGGCGAATGAGCAGTTCTTC. It yields the protein CATSDFTSPANEQFF.